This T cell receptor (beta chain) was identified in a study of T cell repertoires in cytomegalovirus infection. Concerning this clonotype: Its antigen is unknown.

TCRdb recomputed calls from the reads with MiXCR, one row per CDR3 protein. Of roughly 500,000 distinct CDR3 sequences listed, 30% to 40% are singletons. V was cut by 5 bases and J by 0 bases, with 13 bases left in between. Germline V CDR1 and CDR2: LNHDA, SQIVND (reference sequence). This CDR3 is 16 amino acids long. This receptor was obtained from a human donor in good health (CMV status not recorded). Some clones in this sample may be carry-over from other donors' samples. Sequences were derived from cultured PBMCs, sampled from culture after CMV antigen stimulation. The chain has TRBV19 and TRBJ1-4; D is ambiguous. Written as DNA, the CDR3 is TGTGCCAGTAGTCTACCGGCGACGGCAACTAATGAAAAACTGTTTTTT. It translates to CASSLPATATNEKLFF.